These T cell receptor beta chains were read from a single sample in a study of identical twins. TCRdb processed the 5' RACE reads anew with MiXCR; each CDR3 protein has one entry. The sample includes under 300,000 distinct CDR3 sequences, around 15% of them seen just once. Sample: memory (CD45RO+) T cells sorted from blood. The source of these receptors is a woman under 30 in good health. Both conserved end residues are part of each CDR3. Fields, in order: V gene, clone size, D gene, J gene, CDR3 DNA, CDR3 protein. A D gene is named only where the DNA matches it firmly. Size is omitted from some rows. Given values are once, few, many or a class for expanded clones.

TRBV6-1,NA,NA,TRBJ2-1,TGTGCCAGCATCGGGAGCCCCTACAATGAGCAGTTCTTC,CASIGSPYNEQFF
TRBV14,NA,TRBD2,TRBJ2-3,TGTGCCAGCAGCGGGACTAGCGGGAGACATACAGATACGCAGTATTTT,CASSGTSGRHTDTQYF
TRBV3-1,NA,NA,TRBJ2-1,TGTGCCAGCAGCCACCAACCTGGGGGAGGCCCCAGAACTGAGCAGTTCTTC,CASSHQPGGGPRTEQFF
TRBV7-2,many,TRBD1,TRBJ1-2,TGTGCCAGCAGCACAGAGGTACAGGGGGCTCGTGGCTACACCTTC,CASSTEVQGARGYTF
TRBV3-1,NA,NA,TRBJ2-3,TGTGCCAGCAGCCCCCCCGAACTGCGGGGATTCACAGATACGCAGTATTTT,CASSPPELRGFTDTQYF
TRBV6-1,NA,NA,TRBJ1-1,TGTGCCGGAGCTCCGGGGGCAGGGACTGAAGCTTTCTTT,CAGAPGAGTEAFF
TRBV5-1,many,TRBD2,TRBJ2-3,TGCGCCAGCAGCCTCCGACTAGCGGCAGGGCTTAGCACAGATACGCAGTATTTT,CASSLRLAAGLSTDTQYF
TRBV11-2,NA,NA,TRBJ2-1,TGTGCCAGCAGCTTCGCCCATTGGAAGCAGTTCTTC,CASSFAHWKQFF
TRBV5-4,NA,TRBD2,TRBJ2-1,TGTGCCAGCAGCTCCCCTAGCGGGGAATACAATGAGCAGTTCTTC,CASSSPSGEYNEQFF
TRBV15,NA,NA,TRBJ2-5,TGTGCCACCAGTCCACAGACCCAGTACTTC,CATSPQTQYF
TRBV5-5,NA,NA,TRBJ2-7,TGTGCCAGCAGCTTAGACTACTACGAGCAGTACTTC,CASSLDYYEQYF
TRBV12-3/TRBV12-4,few,NA,TRBJ1-2,TGTGCCAGCAGTACCCGTCGACGGGGCTACACCTTC,CASSTRRRGYTF
TRBV19,few,NA,TRBJ1-5,TGTGCCAGTAGGAGACTCGATCAGCCCCAGCATTTT,CASRRLDQPQHF
TRBV10-3,few,NA,TRBJ1-2,TGTGCCATCACTTCTGGGGCTGGCTACACCTTC,CAITSGAGYTF
TRBV19,few,TRBD2,TRBJ2-3,TGTGCCAGTAGTATAGCTGGGCGGGAGATTCCCCATACGCAGTATTTT,CASSIAGREIPHTQYF
TRBV20-1,NA,NA,TRBJ2-6,TGCAGTGCTAGAAGGGGGGGTTCTGGGGCCAACGTCCTGACTTTC,CSARRGGSGANVLTF
TRBV9,few,NA,TRBJ2-3,TGTGCCAGCAGCGTCGACCCCTCCTCAGATACGCAGTATTTT,CASSVDPSSDTQYF
TRBV28,few,TRBD2,TRBJ2-1,TGTGCCAGCAGACCGGGACTAGCGGGAGTGGAGCAGTTCTTC,CASRPGLAGVEQFF
TRBV12-3/TRBV12-4,many,NA,TRBJ1-5,TGTGCCAGCAGTTGGGGGGATAATCAGCCCCAGCATTTT,CASSWGDNQPQHF
TRBV20-1,few,TRBD1,TRBJ2-1,TGCAGTGCCATCATACAGGGGACGAATGAGCAGTTCTTC,CSAIIQGTNEQFF
TRBV28,few,NA,TRBJ2-7,TGTGCCAGCAGTTTAGACGAGCAGTACTTC,CASSLDEQYF
TRBV3-1,NA,NA,TRBJ2-1,TGTGCCAGCAGCCAGTTAGGGGGCGGGGAACCTTACAATGAGCAGTTCTTC,CASSQLGGGEPYNEQFF
TRBV28,many,NA,TRBJ1-6,TGTGCCAGCAGTTTTCCTCTTGATTACAGTCGTTCACCCCTCCACTTT,CASSFPLDYSRSPLHF
TRBV20-1,few,TRBD1,TRBJ2-5,TGCAGTGCAGTAGGCCGGGACCAGGGGGCGGCCCAGTACTTC,CSAVGRDQGAAQYF
TRBV18,many,NA,TRBJ2-5,TGTGCCAGCTCACCCCCGGGTACAGCGTCGACCCAGTACTTC,CASSPPGTASTQYF
TRBV27,NA,NA,TRBJ2-5,TGTGCCAGCAGTGAAACGTGGGGAGAGACCCAGTACTTC,CASSETWGETQYF
TRBV6-7,NA,TRBD1,TRBJ2-3,TGTACCATCAGTTACAGAACGAGACAGGGAAGTAGTGGGGCAGATACGCAGTATTTT,CTISYRTRQGSSGADTQYF
TRBV6-5,few,NA,TRBJ2-1,TGTGCCAGCGGGTTACGGAGCTCCTACAATGAGCAGTTCTTC,CASGLRSSYNEQFF
TRBV7-2,NA,NA,TRBJ2-1,TGTGCCAGCAGCTTAAACGCAGGCGATGAGCAGTTCTTC,CASSLNAGDEQFF
TRBV20-1,NA,TRBD2,TRBJ2-5,TGCAGTGCACCCCCCGGGCGACTAGCGGGACAAGAGACCCAGTACTTC,CSAPPGRLAGQETQYF
TRBV7-2,NA,NA,TRBJ1-2,TGTGCCAGCAGCTTAGGCGCGATCTTCAACTATGGCTACACCTTC,CASSLGAIFNYGYTF
TRBV20-1,NA,TRBD2,TRBJ2-1,TGCAGTGCTAGAGATCCTCGACTAGCGGGGGTCAGGAATGAGCAGTTCTTC,CSARDPRLAGVRNEQFF
TRBV20-1,few,NA,TRBJ2-1,TGCAGTGCTCTGAGGGGTTACAATGAGCAGTTCTTC,CSALRGYNEQFF
TRBV5-1,few,TRBD2,TRBJ2-1,TGCGCCAGCAGCGTTAGCGGGAACTCCTACAATGAGCAGTTCTTC,CASSVSGNSYNEQFF
TRBV12-3/TRBV12-4,many,TRBD1,TRBJ2-3,TGTGCCAGCAGTACCGGGACAGGGACTAGCACAGATACGCAGTATTTT,CASSTGTGTSTDTQYF
TRBV7-8,few,TRBD1,TRBJ2-3,TGTGCCAGCAGGGACAGGGAAACAGATACGCAGTATTTT,CASRDRETDTQYF
TRBV5-1,many,NA,TRBJ2-5,TGCGCCAGCAGCTTGTGGACAGCTGAGACCCAGTACTTC,CASSLWTAETQYF
TRBV7-3,few,NA,TRBJ1-6,TGTGCCAGCAGCTTAAGTGGGGCCGGTTCACCCCTCCACTTT,CASSLSGAGSPLHF
TRBV6-5,few,NA,TRBJ2-1,TGTGCCAGCAGTTTTGGATCGGGAACTGACAATGAGCAGTTCTTC,CASSFGSGTDNEQFF
TRBV18,many,NA,TRBJ2-7,TGTGCCAGCCGGGGAAGCGGATACGAGCAGTACTTC,CASRGSGYEQYF
TRBV7-9,NA,TRBD1,TRBJ1-6,TGTGCCAGCAGCTTGGACAGGGTGCGCTCACCCCTCCACTTT,CASSLDRVRSPLHF
TRBV29-1,NA,NA,TRBJ2-3,TGCAGCGTTGTTGATGGATTGACAGATACGCAGTATTTT,CSVVDGLTDTQYF
TRBV5-1,NA,NA,TRBJ1-6,TGCGCCAGCAGCTCGGGGCCGGCTAATTCACCCCTCCACTTT,CASSSGPANSPLHF
TRBV5-1,few,NA,TRBJ2-6,TGCGCCAGCAGCTTGTCTCACTCTGGGGCCAACGTCCTGACTTTC,CASSLSHSGANVLTF
TRBV29-1,NA,TRBD1,TRBJ2-5,TGCAGCGTTGTGGTGCGCGGGACAGGGGAGAGGACCCAGTACTTC,CSVVVRGTGERTQYF
TRBV30,NA,TRBD2,TRBJ2-5,TGTGCCTGGAGCCTCGGGACTAGCGGAGAGACCCAGTACTTC,CAWSLGTSGETQYF
TRBV5-1,NA,NA,TRBJ1-4,TGCGCCAGCAGCCCGGCCGTCGGGGGAAGTGAAAAACTGTTTTTT,CASSPAVGGSEKLFF
TRBV12-3/TRBV12-4,once,TRBD2,TRBJ2-1,TGTGCCAGCAGCCCGGGGGGACTAGTAAATTTCAATGAGCAGTTCTTC,CASSPGGLVNFNEQFF
TRBV25-1,many,NA,TRBJ1-4,TGTGCCAGCAGTGAATTTGACAAGGCAACTAATGAAAAACTGTTTTTT,CASSEFDKATNEKLFF
TRBV7-9,NA,NA,TRBJ2-5,TGTGCCAGCACCCCAGGGGGGCCCGCGTGGGAGACCCAGTACTTC,CASTPGGPAWETQYF
TRBV3-1,NA,TRBD2,TRBJ2-5,TGTGCCAGCAGCCAGGTTCCTAGCGGGGGAGAGACCCAGTACTTC,CASSQVPSGGETQYF
TRBV5-1,few,TRBD2,TRBJ2-3,TGCGCCAGCAGCTTGGGGGTAGCGGGTCCTCGAGATACGCAGTATTTT,CASSLGVAGPRDTQYF
TRBV5-8,NA,TRBD1,TRBJ1-2,TGTGCCAGCAGCCCTGACAGGGCCTTTGGTTACTATGGCTACACCTTC,CASSPDRAFGYYGYTF
TRBV10-1,NA,NA,TRBJ2-5,TGCGCCAGCAGTGAGTCTGGCAGGGGTGGCCAAGAGACCCAGTACTTC,CASSESGRGGQETQYF